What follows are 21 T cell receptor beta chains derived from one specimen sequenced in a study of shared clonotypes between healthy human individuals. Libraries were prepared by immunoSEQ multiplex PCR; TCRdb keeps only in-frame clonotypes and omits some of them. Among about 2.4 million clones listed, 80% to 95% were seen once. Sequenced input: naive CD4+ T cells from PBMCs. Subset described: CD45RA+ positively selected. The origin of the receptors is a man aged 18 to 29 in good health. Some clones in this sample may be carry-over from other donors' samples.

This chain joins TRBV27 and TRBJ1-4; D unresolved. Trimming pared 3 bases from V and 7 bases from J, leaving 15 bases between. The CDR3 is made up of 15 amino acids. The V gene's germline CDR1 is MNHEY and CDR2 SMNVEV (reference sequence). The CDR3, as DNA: TGTGCCAGCAGTTTTAGTAGGGTCGAGGGTGAAAAACTGTTTTTT. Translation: CASSFSRVEGEKLFF.

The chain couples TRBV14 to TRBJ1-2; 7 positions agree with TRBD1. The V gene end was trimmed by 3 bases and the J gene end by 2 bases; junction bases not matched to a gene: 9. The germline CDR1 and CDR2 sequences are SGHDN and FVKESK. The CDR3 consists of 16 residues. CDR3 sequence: CASSQRTGSMNYGYTF. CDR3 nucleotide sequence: TGTGCCAGCAGCCAGCGGACAGGATCTATGAACTATGGCTACACCTTC.

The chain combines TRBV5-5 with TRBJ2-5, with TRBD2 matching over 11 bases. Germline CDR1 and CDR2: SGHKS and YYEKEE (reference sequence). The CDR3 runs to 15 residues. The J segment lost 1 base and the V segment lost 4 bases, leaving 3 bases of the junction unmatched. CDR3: CASSAGLAGQETQYF. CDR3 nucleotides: TGTGCCAGCAGCGCCGGACTAGCGGGCCAAGAGACCCAGTACTTC.

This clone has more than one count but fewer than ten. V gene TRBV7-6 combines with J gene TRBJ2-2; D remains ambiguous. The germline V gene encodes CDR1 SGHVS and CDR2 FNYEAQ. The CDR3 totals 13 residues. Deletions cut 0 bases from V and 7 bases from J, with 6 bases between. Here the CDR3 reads CASSLAGNGELFF. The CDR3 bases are TGTGCCAGCAGCTTAGCCGGAAACGGGGAGCTGTTTTTT.

CDR3 nucleotide sequence: TGCAGCGCTACCGGGACCGAGACCCAGTACTTC. This translates into CSATGTETQYF. The V call is TRBV29-1, the J call TRBJ2-5; either TRBD1 or TRBD2 may supply D (5 bases each). Germline loops: CDR1 SQVTM, CDR2 ANQGSEA. This CDR3 is built from 11 residues. V dropped 7 bases and J dropped 5 bases, with 11 bases sitting between them.

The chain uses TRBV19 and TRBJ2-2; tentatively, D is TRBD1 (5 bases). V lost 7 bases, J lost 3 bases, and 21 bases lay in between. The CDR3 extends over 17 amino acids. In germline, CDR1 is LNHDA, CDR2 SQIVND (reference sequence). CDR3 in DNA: TGTGCCAGTAACAAAAAGGTGGCAGGGTGGGACACCGGGGAGCTGTTTTTT. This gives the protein CASNKKVAGWDTGELFF.

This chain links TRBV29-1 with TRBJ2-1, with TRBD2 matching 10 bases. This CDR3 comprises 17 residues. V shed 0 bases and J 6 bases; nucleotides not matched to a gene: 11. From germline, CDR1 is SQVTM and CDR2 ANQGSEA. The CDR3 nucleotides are TGCAGCGTTGAAGATCTTCACAGCGGGAGGGCCCTCAATGAGCAGTTCTTC. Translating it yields CSVEDLHSGRALNEQFF.

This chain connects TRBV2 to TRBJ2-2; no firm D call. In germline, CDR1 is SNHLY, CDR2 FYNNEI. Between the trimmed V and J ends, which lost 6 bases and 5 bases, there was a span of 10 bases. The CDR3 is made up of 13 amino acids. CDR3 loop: CASRGELTGELFF. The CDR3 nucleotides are TGTGCCAGCAGAGGCGAATTGACCGGGGAGCTGTTTTTT.

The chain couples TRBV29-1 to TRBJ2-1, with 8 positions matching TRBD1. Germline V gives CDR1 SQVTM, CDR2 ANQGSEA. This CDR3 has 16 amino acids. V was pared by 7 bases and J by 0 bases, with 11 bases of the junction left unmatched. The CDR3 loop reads CSAGQGAKSSYNEQFF. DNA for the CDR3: TGCAGCGCCGGGCAGGGGGCTAAGAGCTCCTACAATGAGCAGTTCTTC.

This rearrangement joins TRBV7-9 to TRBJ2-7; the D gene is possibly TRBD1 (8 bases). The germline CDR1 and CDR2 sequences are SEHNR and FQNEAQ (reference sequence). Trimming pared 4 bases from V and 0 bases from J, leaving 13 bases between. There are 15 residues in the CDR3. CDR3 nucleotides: TGTGCCAGCAGCTCGACAGGGGAGGGCTCCTACGAGCAGTACTTC. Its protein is CASSSTGEGSYEQYF.

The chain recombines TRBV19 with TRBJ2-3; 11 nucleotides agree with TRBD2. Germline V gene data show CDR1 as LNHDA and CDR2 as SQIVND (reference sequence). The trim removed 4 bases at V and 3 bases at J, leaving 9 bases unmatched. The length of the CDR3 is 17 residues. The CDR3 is CASSKPYVAGGTDTQYF. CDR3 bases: TGTGCCAGTAGTAAACCCTACGTAGCGGGAGGGACAGATACGCAGTATTTT.

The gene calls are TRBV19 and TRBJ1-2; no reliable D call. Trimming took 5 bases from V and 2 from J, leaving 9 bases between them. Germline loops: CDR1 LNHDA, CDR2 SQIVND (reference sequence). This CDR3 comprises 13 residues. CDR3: CASSLKTNYGYTF. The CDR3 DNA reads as TGTGCCAGTAGTCTCAAGACAAACTATGGCTACACCTTC.

The CDR3 DNA sequence: TGTGCCTGGAGTGCTATATCCCAGGGAAGGGGGACCCAGTACTTC. It is translated as CAWSAISQGRGTQYF. The rearrangement links TRBV30 to TRBJ2-5; possible D gene TRBD1, 5 bases. Germline V lookup: CDR1 GTSNPN, CDR2 SVGIG (reference sequence). The CDR3 extends over 15 amino acids. Trimming took off 1 base at V and 7 bases at J, with 19 bases between the two ends.

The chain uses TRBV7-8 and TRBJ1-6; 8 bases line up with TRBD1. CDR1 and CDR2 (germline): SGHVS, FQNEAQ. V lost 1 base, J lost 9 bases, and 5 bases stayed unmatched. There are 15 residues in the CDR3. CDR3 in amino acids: CASSLGGGTGSPLHF. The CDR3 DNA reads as TGTGCCAGCAGCTTAGGAGGGGGGACAGGTTCACCCCTCCACTTT.

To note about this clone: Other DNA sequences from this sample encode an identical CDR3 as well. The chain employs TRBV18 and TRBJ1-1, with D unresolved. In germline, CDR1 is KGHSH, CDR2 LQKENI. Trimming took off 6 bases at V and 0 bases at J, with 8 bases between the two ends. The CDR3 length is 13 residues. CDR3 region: CASSQNLNTEAFF. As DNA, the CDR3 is TGTGCCAGCTCGCAGAATCTGAACACTGAAGCTTTCTTT.

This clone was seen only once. The CDR3 reads CASRLTGTGSYGYTF. CDR3 sequence (DNA): TGTGCCAGCAGGTTGACCGGGACAGGGAGCTATGGCTACACCTTC. The rearrangement links TRBV2 to TRBJ1-2; 9 bases agree with TRBD1. With V trimmed by 6 bases and J by 4 bases, 9 bases remained unmatched. This CDR3 has 15 residues. The germline V gene has CDR1 SNHLY and CDR2 FYNNEI.

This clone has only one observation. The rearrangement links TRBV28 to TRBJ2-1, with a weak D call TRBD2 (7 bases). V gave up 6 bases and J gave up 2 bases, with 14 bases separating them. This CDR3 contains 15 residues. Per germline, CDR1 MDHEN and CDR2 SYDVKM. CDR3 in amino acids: CASSVRGAAYNEQFF. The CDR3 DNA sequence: TGTGCCAGCAGCGTCCGGGGGGCGGCCTACAATGAGCAGTTCTTC. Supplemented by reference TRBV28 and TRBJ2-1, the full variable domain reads DVKVTQSSRYLVKRTGEKVFLECVQDMDHENMFWYRQDPGLGLRLIYFSYDVKMKEKGDIPEGYSVSREKKERFSLILESASTNQTSMYLCASSVRGAAYNEQFFGPGTRLTVL.

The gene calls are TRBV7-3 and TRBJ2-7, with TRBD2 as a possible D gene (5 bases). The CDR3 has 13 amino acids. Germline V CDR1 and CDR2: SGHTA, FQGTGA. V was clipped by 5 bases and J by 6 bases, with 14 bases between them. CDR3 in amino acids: CASSQTSRGEQYF. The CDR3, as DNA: TGTGCCAGCAGCCAGACCTCTCGGGGCGAGCAGTACTTC.

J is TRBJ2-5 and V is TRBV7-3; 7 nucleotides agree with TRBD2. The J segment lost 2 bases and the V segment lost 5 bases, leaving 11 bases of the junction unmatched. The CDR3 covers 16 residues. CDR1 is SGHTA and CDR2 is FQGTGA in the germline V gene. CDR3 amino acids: CASSRSSGTTQETQYF. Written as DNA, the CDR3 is TGTGCCAGCAGCAGATCATCCGGGACTACACAAGAGACCCAGTACTTC. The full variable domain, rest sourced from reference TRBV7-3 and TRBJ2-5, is GAGVSQTPSNKVTEKGKYVELRCDPISGHTALYWYRQSLGQGPEFLIYFQGTGAADDSGLPNDRFFAVRPEGSVSTLKIQRTERGDSAVYLCASSRSSGTTQETQYFGPGTRLLVL.

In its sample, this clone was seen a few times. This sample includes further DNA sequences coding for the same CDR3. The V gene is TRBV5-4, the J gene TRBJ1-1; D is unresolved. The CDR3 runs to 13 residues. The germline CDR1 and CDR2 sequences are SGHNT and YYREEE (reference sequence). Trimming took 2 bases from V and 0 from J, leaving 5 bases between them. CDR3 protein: CASSFDLNTEAFF. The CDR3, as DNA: TGTGCCAGCAGCTTCGACCTGAACACTGAAGCTTTCTTT.

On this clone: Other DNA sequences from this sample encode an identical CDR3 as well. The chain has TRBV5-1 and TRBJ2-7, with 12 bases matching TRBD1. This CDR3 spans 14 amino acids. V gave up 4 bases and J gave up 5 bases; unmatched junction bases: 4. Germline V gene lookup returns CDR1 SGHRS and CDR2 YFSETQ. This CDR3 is CASSLGTGGNEQYF. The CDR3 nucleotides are TGCGCCAGCAGCCTCGGGACAGGGGGCAACGAGCAGTACTTC.